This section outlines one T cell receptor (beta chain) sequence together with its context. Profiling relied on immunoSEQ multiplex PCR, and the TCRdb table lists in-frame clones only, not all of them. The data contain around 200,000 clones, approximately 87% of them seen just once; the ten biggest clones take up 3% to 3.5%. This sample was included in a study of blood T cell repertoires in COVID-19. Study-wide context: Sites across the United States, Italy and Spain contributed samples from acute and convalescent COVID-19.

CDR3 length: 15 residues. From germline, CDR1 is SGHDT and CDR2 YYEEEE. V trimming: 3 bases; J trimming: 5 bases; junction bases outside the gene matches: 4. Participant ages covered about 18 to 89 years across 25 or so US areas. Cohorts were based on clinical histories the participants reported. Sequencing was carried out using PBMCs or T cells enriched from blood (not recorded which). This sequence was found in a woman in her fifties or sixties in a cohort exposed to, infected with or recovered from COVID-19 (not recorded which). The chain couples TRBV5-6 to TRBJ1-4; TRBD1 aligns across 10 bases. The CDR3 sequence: CASSSGQGINEKLFF. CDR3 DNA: TGTGCCAGCAGCTCGGGACAGGGGATAAATGAAAAACTGTTTTTT.